One and the same sample provided the 13 T cell receptor beta chains below, sequenced in a study of OX40 agonist ivuxolimab in advanced cancers. TCRdb keeps only in-frame clones here, not all; method: immunoSEQ multiplex PCR. In the table there are 78,000 or so clones, about nine tenths of which are singletons. The sample consisted of CD4+ or CD8+ T cells sorted from blood, taken in a trial of the OX40 agonist ivuxolimab. The receptors here all came from an adult with an advanced solid tumor such as melanoma, head and neck, liver or kidney cancer.

V is TRBV5-4 and J is TRBJ2-7; D not resolved. Germline-derived CDR1 and CDR2 are SGHNT and YYREEE (reference sequence). V was clipped by 0 bases and J by 3 bases, with 7 bases between them. The CDR3 totals 13 residues. CDR3 DNA: TGTGCCAGCAGCTTGGTGGAGAGCTACGAGCAGTACTTC. Protein sequence: CASSLVESYEQYF.

V gene TRBV19 combines with J gene TRBJ1-1; D uncertain. The CDR3 is 11 amino acids. The V gene lost 7 bases and the J gene lost 11 bases, with 14 bases spanning the gap. From germline, CDR1 is LNHDA and CDR2 SQIVND (reference sequence). This chain's CDR3 is CASIFRGRAFF. Here the CDR3 DNA reads TGTGCCAGTATATTCCGCGGGCGGGCTTTCTTT.

This chain joins TRBV7-2 and TRBJ1-5; D gene uncertain. There are 13 residues in the CDR3. The germline V and J ends were trimmed by 5 bases and 4 bases, with 9 bases remaining between them. Germline values: CDR1 SGHTA, CDR2 FQGNSA. CDR3: CASSLAQNQPQHF. The CDR3 bases are TGTGCCAGCAGCCTGGCCCAAAATCAGCCCCAGCATTTT.

V usage is TRBV11-3 and J usage is TRBJ1-1; D call uncertain. V gave up 0 bases and J gave up 1 base, with 6 bases separating them. Per the germline V gene, CDR1 is SGHNT and CDR2 is YENEEA. CDR3 length: 14 amino acids. The CDR3 protein is CASSLDQWNTEAFF. The CDR3 coding sequence is TGTGCCAGCAGCTTAGATCAATGGAACACTGAAGCTTTCTTT.

This chain uses TRBV7-2 with TRBJ2-5, with 7 bases that match TRBD1. The germline gives CDR1 SGHTA, CDR2 FQGNSA. CDR3 length: 12 residues. The J segment lost 9 bases and the V segment lost 5 bases, leaving 6 bases of the junction unmatched. The CDR3 region has the DNA TGTGCCAGCAGCCCAGACAGGGTGTCCCAGTACTTC. It yields the protein CASSPDRVSQYF.

This sequence joins TRBV6-5 and TRBJ1-1; a possible D gene is TRBD1 (6 bases). The CDR3 has 15 residues. Germline V CDR1 and CDR2: MNHEY, SVGAGI. The V gene lost 11 bases and the J gene lost 0 bases, with 19 bases spanning the gap. CDR3 in amino acids: CAVRGTGVMNTEAFF. In DNA form, the CDR3 reads TGTGCCGTCAGGGGTACGGGGGTCATGAACACTGAAGCTTTCTTT.

V gene TRBV19 combines with J gene TRBJ1-5; D remains unclear. This CDR3 is built from 15 residues. CDR1 and CDR2 from the germline V gene are LNHDA and SQIVND (reference sequence). V was shortened by 3 bases and J by 2 bases, with 11 bases between the two germline ends. CDR3 sequence (DNA): TGTGCCAGTAGTATGCGTGGAGTGGGCAATCAGCCCCAGCATTTT. Its protein is CASSMRGVGNQPQHF.

The chain combines TRBV6-6 with TRBJ1-2; D unclear. CDR1 is MNHNY, CDR2 SVGAGI, per germline (reference sequence). The CDR3 consists of 12 residues. Trimming took 4 bases from V and 8 from J, leaving 11 bases between them. CDR3 DNA: TGTGCCAGCAGTTTAGTCCGAGGGGGCTACACCTTC. Protein sequence: CASSLVRGGYTF.

The chain is built from TRBV6-5 and TRBJ2-2; 7 bases fit TRBD1. This CDR3 region has 14 residues. Germline assignment: CDR1 MNHEY and CDR2 SVGAGI. V lost 7 bases to trimming and J lost 4 bases; unmatched junction nucleotides: 6. The CDR3: CASNPGGITGELFF. The CDR3 DNA reads as TGTGCCAGCAACCCAGGGGGAATCACCGGGGAGCTGTTTTTT.

The chain links TRBV5-1 to TRBJ2-6, with TRBD1 identical over 9 bases. V shed 4 bases and J 0 bases; nucleotides not matched to a gene: 5. The CDR3 covers 17 residues. The V gene's germline CDR1 is SGHRS and CDR2 YFSETQ. The CDR3 coding sequence is TGCGCCAGCAGCCGGACAGGGGAGTACTCTGGGGCCAACGTCCTGACTTTC. It translates to CASSRTGEYSGANVLTF.

This rearrangement joins TRBV6-6 to TRBJ2-2; D possibly corresponds to TRBD1 (7 bases). The germline V gene has CDR1 MNHNY and CDR2 SVGAGI (reference sequence). V lost 10 bases and J 0 bases, leaving 15 bases between the germline ends. The CDR3 is made up of 15 amino acids. CDR3 nucleotides: TGTGCCACGGAGGGGGCGAGGGCGAACACCGGGGAGCTGTTTTTT. The encoded protein is CATEGARANTGELFF.

This clone is a singleton in its sample. This chain connects TRBV30 to TRBJ2-7; D may correspond to TRBD1 or TRBD2 (5 bases each). The CDR3 is made up of 13 amino acids. The ends were cut back, 3 bases at V and 2 bases at J, with 11 bases in the middle. Looked up from germline, CDR1 is GTSNPN and CDR2 is SVGIG (reference sequence). The CDR3 sequence is CAWSGTIPYEQYF. As DNA, the CDR3 is TGTGCCTGGAGCGGGACGATACCCTACGAGCAGTACTTC.

The rearrangement uses TRBV5-8 and TRBJ1-3; no definite D call. V was shortened by 2 bases and J by 2 bases, with 8 bases between the two germline ends. The CDR3 has 14 amino acids. Germline V gene sequence: CDR1 SGHTS, CDR2 YDEGEE. CDR3 residues: CASSFGRTGNTIYF. The CDR3 nucleotides read TGTGCCAGCAGCTTTGGGAGAACTGGAAACACCATATATTTT. Full variable domain (missing parts from reference TRBV5-8 and TRBJ1-3): EAGVTQSPTHLIKTRGQQATLRCSPISGHTSVYWYQQALGLGLQFLLWYDEGEERNRGNFPPRFSGRQFPNYSSELNVNALELEDSALYLCASSFGRTGNTIYFGEGSWLTVV.